This T cell receptor (beta chain) was profiled in a study of T cell responses to AZD1222 COVID-19 vaccine. General study points: Breadth and depth of Spike-specific TCRs rose after two AZD1222 doses. Among spike-specific TCRs, nearly half reportedly target unmutated variant regions. Repertoires were obtained solely post-peak T cell response. The donor cohort was predominantly white British with a female majority, and clonal diversity may have been underestimated.

V was trimmed by 0 bases and J by 2 bases, leaving 14 bases between them. The CDR3 is made up of 17 amino acids. In germline, CDR1 is SGHDT, CDR2 YYEEEE. Libraries were prepared by immunoSEQ multiplex PCR; TCRdb keeps only in-frame clonotypes and omits some of them. The data hold about 150,000 clones, with around 87% observed a single time. In regard to this clone: The antigen remains unidentified.

The chain links TRBV5-6 to TRBJ2-2; weak D call: TRBD1 (6 bases). This receptor was taken from an adult who received the AZD1222 COVID-19 vaccine. Material: peripheral blood, obtained 28 days after the second AZD1222 dose. In DNA, the CDR3 is TGTGCCAGCAGCTTGGCCGGTGACAGGCGAAACACCGGGGAGCTGTTTTTT. Translation gives CASSLAGDRRNTGELFF. Drawing the rest from reference TRBV5-6 and TRBJ2-2, the complete variable domain is DAGVTQSPTHLIKTRGQQVTLRCSPKSGHDTVSWYQQALGQGPQFIFQYYEEEERQRGNFPDRFSGHQFPNYSSELNVNALLLGDSALYLCASSLAGDRRNTGELFFGEGSRLTVL.